This T cell receptor beta chain was identified in a study of blood T cell dynamics during melanoma immunotherapy (TCRdb year 2020). Some background on the complete study: All patients had metastatic melanoma and were given first-line pembrolizumab or nivolumab plus ipilimumab as standard of care in the United Kingdom. To identify early correlates of response, the study profiled peripheral T cell receptor repertoires in patients with metastatic melanoma before and after one cycle of checkpoint inhibitor therapy. A training cohort was formed from consecutive patients, and a further independent group of patients from the same centre was pooled into an external validation set.

The time point label for this specimen denotes: week 3, after first cycle of checkpoint inhibitor. Blood samples were taken before treatment (T0) and at week 3 (W3), following the first cycle of checkpoint blockade. Except for a couple of patients with rapid clinical progression, response was assessed 12 weeks after the first infusion by RECIST 1.1; disease control meant complete response, partial response or stable disease. Patients were not eligible if they had prior systemic cancer treatment, concomitant immunosuppressant therapy or synchronous other active malignancies. TCR beta was sequenced in both bulk PBMC and plasma cell-free DNA in order to track circulating cells as well as T cell turnover. PBMC were isolated from blood with Lymphoprep and SepMate tubes, followed by red cell lysis. QIAamp DNA Blood Mini kits were used to extract DNA from both PBMC and sorted T cell subsets. Study-wide conclusions, independent of this receptor: The study was unable to establish whether the T cell clones driving the repertoire changes were melanoma-specific or instead reflected general immune activation. Patients who later achieved disease control showed a bifurcated PBMC repertoire reorganization at W3, with increased clonality or increased diversity, unlike progressors. The relatively small sample size was acknowledged as a potential limitation on generalization of the results.

In the germline V gene (reference sequence), CDR1 corresponds to SEHNR and CDR2 to FQNEAQ. From cysteine to phenylalanine, the CDR3 is 17 amino acids long. The entry retains the CDR3 DNA only, 51 bases that are in frame from base 1. V is shortened by 1 base, J by 3 bases, and the region joining them spans 19 bases. As to this clone: Its antigen target is currently unknown. Base qualities are not at hand, and no much larger clone is one base apart.

A fixed 350 ng of DNA was loaded for every bulk PBMC sample. TCR beta CDR3 sequences were amplified from genomic DNA with the immunoSEQ TCRb Assay kit following manufacturer instructions. The KAPA Library Quantification Kit for Illumina platforms was used to quantify the pooled libraries by qPCR. Pooled libraries were sequenced on an Illumina NextSeq 500, clustered at roughly 0.55-1.1 pM. The study's own analysis went as follows. TCR data were analyzed using immunoSEQ ANALYZER and the R LymphoSeq package. A rearrangement efficiency score was calculated as productive divided by the sum of productive and non-productive CDR3 sequences. Within each patient, timepoints were compared pairwise for clonality, measured with the Gini coefficient, and for diversity, measured with the Renyi index at alpha=1. In LymphoSeq, clonal relatedness was computed using an edit distance of 3, and repertoire similarity was computed using the Bhattacharyya coefficient. To classify response, a linear discriminant analysis based on week-3 changes in clonality and diversity was built with the R MASS and caret packages. TCRdb obtained this table from immuneACCESS and retained in-frame rearrangements with V and J assigned. These tables miss some clones; where compared with another copy, unresolved V genes account for less than half of the shortfall, and the remainder is unexplained. V, J and clone size are those of that table, while D and trimming were read from the DNA. This sample is represented by 5,500 to 7,500 clones; about 88% of them were singletons. The ten largest clones add up to roughly a third of the sample.

This clonotype was obtained from a human donor with melanoma. Some clones in this sample may be carry-over from other donors' samples. The specimen comprised blood, sampled from a patient treated with checkpoint blockade. The rearrangement joined TRBV7-9 to TRBJ2-7, with the D gene tentatively TRBD1 or TRBD2, based on 6 matching bases in each. The DNA reads as follows: TGTGCCAGCAGCTTAGGAGAAACGGGGGCGCCTGGCTACGAGCAGTACTTC. Translated, it gives CASSLGETGAPGYEQYF.